This T cell receptor beta chain was recovered during a study of immune evolution from preneoplasia to lung adenocarcinoma. This CDR3 region has 15 residues. The V gene lost 4 bases and the J gene lost 6 bases, with 14 bases spanning the gap. Germline assignment: CDR1 SGDLS and CDR2 YYNGEE. Measured with immunoSEQ multiplex PCR; TCRdb has only the in-frame clones, and not every one. The sample consists of roughly 3,000 clones, around 75% of them appearing once. The chain links TRBV9 to TRBJ1-6; a weak D match, TRBD1 (5 bases). The sequencing sample was made of FFPE lung adenocarcinoma in situ tissue. This TCR was sampled from a person aged 60-79 years with lung adenocarcinoma. The CDR3 nucleotides are TGTGCCAGCAGCCCCGGGACGGAGATTAATTCACCCCTCCACTTT. It encodes CASSPGTEINSPLHF. Supplemented by reference TRBV9 and TRBJ1-6, the full variable domain reads DSGVTQTPKHLITATGQRVTLRCSPRSGDLSVYWYQQSLDQGLQFLIQYYNGEERAKGNILERFSAQQFPDLHSELNLSSLELGDSALYFCASSPGTEINSPLHFGNGTRLTVT.